Listed below are T cell receptor beta chains from one sample, sequenced in a study of CD8+ T cells in alopecia areata. The protocol was immunoSEQ multiplex PCR, while the TCRdb copy is restricted to in-frame clones and leaves out a portion. This table holds 200,000 to 250,000 clones, around two fifths found once. The specimen was CD4+ T cells sorted from blood, collected at roughly week 30, from a patient treated with tofacitinib. The receptors derive from a human donor with alopecia areata. Each CDR3 is given with its conserved first and last residue. D genes are given only for firm matches. The size entry is marked missing in some rows and otherwise reads once, few, many or a size class.

v_gene: TRBV9
j_gene: TRBJ1-3
d_gene: TRBD1
abundance: .
CDR3aa: CASSPTMEGQGLRNTIYF
CDR3nt: TGTGCCAGCAGCCCGACGATGGAAGGACAGGGCCTTCGAAACACCATATATTTT

v_gene: TRBV27
j_gene: TRBJ1-1
d_gene: .
abundance: .
CDR3aa: CASRDHAGTANTEAFF
CDR3nt: TGTGCCAGCAGGGACCATGCCGGGACGGCTAACACTGAAGCTTTCTTT

v_gene: TRBV30
j_gene: TRBJ1-3
d_gene: .
abundance: .
CDR3aa: CAWSVGTHSGNTIYF
CDR3nt: TGTGCCTGGAGTGTAGGGACCCACTCTGGAAACACCATATATTTT

v_gene: TRBV30
j_gene: TRBJ1-2
d_gene: TRBD1
abundance: .
CDR3aa: CAWKTGGDGYTF
CDR3nt: TGTGCCTGGAAAACAGGGGGAGATGGCTACACCTTC

v_gene: TRBV9
j_gene: TRBJ2-7
d_gene: TRBD2
abundance: .
CDR3aa: CASSVGLAGDEQYF
CDR3nt: TGTGCCAGCAGCGTGGGACTAGCGGGAGACGAGCAGTACTTC

v_gene: TRBV29-1
j_gene: TRBJ1-3
d_gene: .
abundance: .
CDR3aa: CSVTGSGNTIYF
CDR3nt: TGCAGCGTTACGGGGTCCGGAAACACCATATATTTT

v_gene: TRBV2
j_gene: TRBJ1-2
d_gene: TRBD1
abundance: .
CDR3aa: CASSRQGHGYTF
CDR3nt: TGTGCCAGCAGTCGACAGGGTCATGGCTACACCTTC

v_gene: TRBV5-1
j_gene: TRBJ2-7
d_gene: TRBD1
abundance: few
CDR3aa: CASSFDRVTYEQYF
CDR3nt: TGCGCCAGCAGCTTCGACAGGGTAACCTACGAGCAGTACTTC

v_gene: TRBV30
j_gene: TRBJ2-7
d_gene: TRBD2
abundance: .
CDR3aa: CAWSPRSGSIYEQYF
CDR3nt: TGTGCCTGGAGTCCCAGGAGCGGGAGTATCTACGAGCAGTACTTC

v_gene: TRBV11-1
j_gene: TRBJ1-1
d_gene: TRBD1
abundance: .
CDR3aa: CASSLGDNRGAFF
CDR3nt: TGTGCCAGCAGCTTGGGGGATAACAGGGGAGCTTTCTTT

v_gene: TRBV4-1
j_gene: TRBJ2-7
d_gene: .
abundance: .
CDR3aa: CASSQDDVTYEQYF
CDR3nt: TGCGCCAGCAGCCAAGATGACGTTACCTACGAGCAGTACTTC

v_gene: TRBV4-2
j_gene: TRBJ2-6
d_gene: .
abundance: few
CDR3aa: CASSQDLGLSGANVLTF
CDR3nt: TGTGCCAGCAGCCAAGACTTGGGCCTTTCTGGGGCCAACGTCCTGACTTTC

v_gene: TRBV5-4
j_gene: TRBJ1-2
d_gene: .
abundance: .
CDR3aa: CASSLGTVNYGYTF
CDR3nt: TGTGCCAGCAGCTTGGGGACAGTCAACTATGGCTACACCTTC

v_gene: TRBV7-9
j_gene: TRBJ2-2
d_gene: .
abundance: .
CDR3aa: CASSSARTGELFF
CDR3nt: TGTGCCAGCAGCTCGGCAAGGACCGGGGAGCTGTTTTTT

v_gene: TRBV5-1
j_gene: TRBJ2-5
d_gene: .
abundance: .
CDR3aa: CASSALPTVQETQYF
CDR3nt: TGCGCCAGCAGCGCCCTACCTACGGTTCAAGAGACCCAGTACTTC

v_gene: TRBV5-1
j_gene: TRBJ1-2
d_gene: .
abundance: .
CDR3aa: CASSFDTGRSLANYSYTF
CDR3nt: TGCGCCAGCAGCTTTGATACGGGACGGAGCTTAGCTAACTATAGCTACACCTTC

v_gene: TRBV2
j_gene: TRBJ2-1
d_gene: TRBD2
abundance: .
CDR3aa: CASIVGRGYNEQFF
CDR3nt: TGTGCCAGCATTGTCGGGAGGGGTTACAATGAGCAGTTCTTC

v_gene: TRBV5-1
j_gene: TRBJ1-1
d_gene: .
abundance: .
CDR3aa: CASSLGTTTEAFF
CDR3nt: TGCGCCAGCAGCTTGGGGACAACCACTGAAGCTTTCTTT

v_gene: TRBV5-1
j_gene: TRBJ1-1
d_gene: .
abundance: .
CDR3aa: CASSGQNRGSEAFF
CDR3nt: TGCGCCAGCAGCGGTCAGAACCGGGGATCTGAAGCTTTCTTT

v_gene: TRBV6-5
j_gene: TRBJ2-4
d_gene: TRBD1
abundance: .
CDR3aa: CASRDRGKNIQYF
CDR3nt: TGTGCCAGCAGAGACAGGGGCAAAAACATTCAGTACTTC

v_gene: TRBV10-3
j_gene: TRBJ1-2
d_gene: TRBD1
abundance: .
CDR3aa: CAARTGAAGYTF
CDR3nt: TGTGCCGCCAGGACAGGAGCCGCTGGCTACACCTTC

v_gene: TRBV2
j_gene: TRBJ2-6
d_gene: .
abundance: .
CDR3aa: CASSEGGRTPVLTF
CDR3nt: TGTGCCAGCAGTGAAGGGGGGAGGACCCCCGTCCTGACTTTC

v_gene: TRBV6-1
j_gene: TRBJ1-5
d_gene: .
abundance: once
CDR3aa: CASSEALWGAGGNQPQHF
CDR3nt: TGTGCCAGCAGTGAAGCGCTTTGGGGGGCTGGAGGCAATCAGCCCCAGCATTTT

v_gene: TRBV25-1
j_gene: TRBJ1-5
d_gene: .
abundance: once
CDR3aa: CASSPTVNQPQHF
CDR3nt: TGTGCCAGCAGCCCGACTGTTAATCAGCCCCAGCATTTT

v_gene: TRBV14
j_gene: TRBJ1-1
d_gene: .
abundance: few
CDR3aa: CATTQDRTEAFF
CDR3nt: TGTGCCACTACGCAAGATCGGACTGAAGCTTTCTTT

v_gene: TRBV12-5
j_gene: TRBJ2-3
d_gene: .
abundance: .
CDR3aa: CASGLTASTDTQYF
CDR3nt: TGTGCTAGTGGCCTGACAGCTAGCACAGATACGCAGTATTTT

v_gene: TRBV5-4
j_gene: TRBJ1-1
d_gene: .
abundance: few
CDR3aa: CASSFTGTGGGEAFF
CDR3nt: TGTGCCAGCAGCTTTACAGGTACCGGAGGAGGTGAAGCTTTCTTT

v_gene: TRBV7-9
j_gene: TRBJ2-7
d_gene: .
abundance: .
CDR3aa: CASTLSASVRDQYF
CDR3nt: TGTGCCAGCACCTTATCGGCCTCGGTTCGGGATCAGTACTTC

v_gene: TRBV6-6
j_gene: TRBJ1-2
d_gene: TRBD1
abundance: .
CDR3aa: CASSGTGGANYGYTF
CDR3nt: TGTGCCAGCAGTGGGACAGGGGGAGCTAACTATGGCTACACCTTC

v_gene: TRBV6-1
j_gene: TRBJ2-1
d_gene: .
abundance: .
CDR3aa: CASSERGGSYNEQFF
CDR3nt: TGTGCCAGCAGTGAACGTGGGGGGTCCTACAATGAGCAGTTCTTC

v_gene: TRBV30
j_gene: TRBJ2-5
d_gene: TRBD2
abundance: .
CDR3aa: CAGRSGRAVETQYF
CDR3nt: TGTGCCGGCCGAAGCGGGAGGGCCGTGGAGACCCAGTACTTC

v_gene: TRBV7-2
j_gene: TRBJ1-1
d_gene: .
abundance: .
CDR3aa: CASSSTATKRYAEAFF
CDR3nt: TGTGCCAGCAGCTCGACAGCCACCAAGAGGTACGCTGAAGCTTTCTTT

v_gene: TRBV25-1
j_gene: TRBJ1-1
d_gene: .
abundance: .
CDR3aa: CASSPHRRWNTEAFF
CDR3nt: TGTGCCAGCAGTCCCCACAGGCGGTGGAACACTGAAGCTTTCTTT

v_gene: TRBV18
j_gene: TRBJ1-6
d_gene: .
abundance: .
CDR3aa: CASSPRSDNSPLHF
CDR3nt: TGTGCCAGCTCACCTCGGAGTGATAATTCACCCCTCCACTTT

v_gene: TRBV2
j_gene: TRBJ2-7
d_gene: TRBD2
abundance: .
CDR3aa: CASQRLTGTRSSYEQYF
CDR3nt: TGTGCCAGCCAACGACTCACCGGGACTAGGAGCTCCTACGAGCAGTACTTC

v_gene: TRBV18
j_gene: TRBJ2-7
d_gene: TRBD1
abundance: few
CDR3aa: CASSPGTERQYF
CDR3nt: TGTGCCAGCTCACCAGGGACAGAACGTCAGTACTTC

v_gene: TRBV5-1
j_gene: TRBJ1-1
d_gene: .
abundance: .
CDR3aa: CASRLRTAMNTEAFF
CDR3nt: TGCGCCAGCAGACTCCGGACAGCGATGAACACTGAAGCTTTCTTT

v_gene: TRBV5-1
j_gene: TRBJ1-1
d_gene: .
abundance: .
CDR3aa: CASSEHGEAFF
CDR3nt: TGCGCCAGCAGCGAACACGGGGAAGCTTTCTTT

v_gene: TRBV7-9
j_gene: TRBJ1-1
d_gene: .
abundance: many
CDR3aa: CASSLIQGINTEAFF
CDR3nt: TGTGCCAGCAGCCTTATACAGGGCATCAACACTGAAGCTTTCTTT

v_gene: TRBV30
j_gene: TRBJ2-7
d_gene: .
abundance: .
CDR3aa: CAWSVLESSYEQYF
CDR3nt: TGTGCCTGGAGTGTGCTAGAGTCCTCCTACGAGCAGTACTTC

v_gene: TRBV19
j_gene: TRBJ2-5
d_gene: .
abundance: .
CDR3aa: CASRGGETQYF
CDR3nt: TGTGCCAGTAGGGGTGGGGAGACCCAGTACTTC

v_gene: TRBV29-1
j_gene: TRBJ2-5
d_gene: TRBD1
abundance: few
CDR3aa: CSVSGQVLQETQYF
CDR3nt: TGCAGCGTTTCAGGACAGGTACTACAAGAGACCCAGTACTTC

v_gene: TRBV7-3
j_gene: TRBJ2-3
d_gene: TRBD2
abundance: few
CDR3aa: CASGTSSDTQYF
CDR3nt: TGTGCCAGCGGGACTAGCTCGGATACGCAGTATTTT

v_gene: TRBV5-1
j_gene: TRBJ1-1
d_gene: TRBD1
abundance: .
CDR3aa: CASSLTGVANTEAFF
CDR3nt: TGCGCCAGCAGCCTTACAGGGGTGGCGAACACTGAAGCTTTCTTT

v_gene: TRBV6-5
j_gene: TRBJ2-7
d_gene: TRBD1
abundance: .
CDR3aa: CASIQTGTGFYEQYF
CDR3nt: TGTGCCAGCATTCAAACCGGGACAGGGTTCTACGAGCAGTACTTC

v_gene: TRBV7-9
j_gene: TRBJ2-7
d_gene: .
abundance: .
CDR3aa: CASSLALARGGHEQYF
CDR3nt: TGTGCCAGCAGCTTAGCTCTTGCCAGGGGGGGCCACGAGCAGTACTTC

v_gene: TRBV7-3
j_gene: TRBJ1-1
d_gene: .
abundance: few
CDR3aa: CASSFLVNTEAFF
CDR3nt: TGTGCCAGCAGCTTTCTGGTGAACACTGAAGCTTTCTTT

v_gene: TRBV29-1
j_gene: TRBJ1-2
d_gene: .
abundance: .
CDR3aa: CSVEDSGPRYAF
CDR3nt: TGCAGCGTTGAAGATAGTGGCCCCCGCTACGCCTTC

v_gene: TRBV19
j_gene: TRBJ1-2
d_gene: .
abundance: few
CDR3aa: CASIPAGFSHYGYTF
CDR3nt: TGTGCCAGTATTCCGGCAGGGTTCTCTCACTATGGCTACACCTTC

v_gene: TRBV18
j_gene: TRBJ1-6
d_gene: .
abundance: few
CDR3aa: CASSPQGRSDSPLHF
CDR3nt: TGTGCCAGCTCACCACAGGGACGTTCGGACTCACCCCTCCACTTT